What follows describes a single T cell receptor beta chain. Trimming took 6 bases from V and 3 from J, leaving 18 bases between them. The CDR3 contains 16 residues. Germline V CDR1 and CDR2: SGHNT, YENEEA. This sample was taken from a study of blood T cell repertoires in COVID-19. Some clones are missing from TCRdb's copy, which holds only in-frame ones; the method was immunoSEQ multiplex PCR. The sample lists 200,000 to 250,000 clones, approximately 78% occurring once. The sequence derives from an elderly woman with COVID-19, enrolled during active disease. The gene calls are TRBV11-3 and TRBJ1-5; D perhaps matches TRBD1 (5 bases). The specimen was peripheral blood. CDR3 in amino acids: CASRLLTRDFNQPQHF. The CDR3 coding sequence is TGTGCCAGCAGGTTACTTACCCGGGACTTCAATCAGCCCCAGCATTTT.